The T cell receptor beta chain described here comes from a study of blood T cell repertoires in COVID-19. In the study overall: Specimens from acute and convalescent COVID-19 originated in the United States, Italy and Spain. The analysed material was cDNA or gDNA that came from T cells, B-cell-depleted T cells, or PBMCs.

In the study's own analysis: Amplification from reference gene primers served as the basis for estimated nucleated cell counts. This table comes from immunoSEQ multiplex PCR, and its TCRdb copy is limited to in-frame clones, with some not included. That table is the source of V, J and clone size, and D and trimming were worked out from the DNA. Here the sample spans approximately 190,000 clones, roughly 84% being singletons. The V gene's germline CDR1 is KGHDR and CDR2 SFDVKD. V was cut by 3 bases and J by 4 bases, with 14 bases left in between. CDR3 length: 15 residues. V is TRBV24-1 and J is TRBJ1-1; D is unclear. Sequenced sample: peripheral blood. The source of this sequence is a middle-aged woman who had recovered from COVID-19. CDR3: CATSDRGIGVTEAFF. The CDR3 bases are TGTGCCACCAGTGATCGGGGTATCGGGGTCACTGAAGCTTTCTTT.